One and the same sample provided the 20 T cell receptor beta chains below, sequenced in a study of cytomegalovirus exposure and HLA in healthy donors. The primer mix had 60 Vbeta and 13 Jbeta primers. The protocol was immunoSEQ multiplex PCR, while the TCRdb copy is restricted to in-frame clones and leaves out a portion. The sample table sets out about 64,000 clones. The specimen was PBMCs. The receptors derive from a woman younger than 30 in good health and CMV-seronegative.

This rearrangement joins TRBV5-5 to TRBJ2-7; D is possibly TRBD2 (5 bases). The CDR3 spans 13 residues. Between the trimmed V and J ends, which lost 4 bases and 5 bases, there was a span of 13 bases. Germline values: CDR1 SGHKS, CDR2 YYEKEE (reference sequence). The CDR3 region has the DNA TGTGCCAGCAGCGCTCTCGGACTCCACGAGCAGTACTTC. This codes for CASSALGLHEQYF.

The chain links TRBV30 to TRBJ1-3; D remains unclear. CDR1 and CDR2 from the germline V gene are GTSNPN and SVGIG (reference sequence). The CDR3 runs 11 residues. This chain's CDR3 is CVSFSGNTIYF. CDR3 nucleotide sequence: TGTGTGAGCTTCTCTGGAAACACCATATATTTT.

This sequence joins TRBV12-5 and TRBJ1-4; D gene ambiguous. V lost 0 bases and J lost 12, with 20 bases in between. CDR1 and CDR2 from the germline V gene are LGHNT and FRNRAP. CDR3 length: 16 amino acids. The CDR3 loop is CASGLVIRSRGMELFF. The CDR3 DNA is TGTGCTAGTGGTTTGGTAATCAGATCTCGGGGTATGGAACTGTTTTTT.

A note on this clone: Other DNA sequences from this sample encode an identical CDR3 as well. The J gene is TRBJ1-2, the V gene TRBV4-1; D is undetermined. The V gene lost 4 bases and the J gene lost 3 bases, with 9 bases spanning the gap. From germline, CDR1 is MGHRA and CDR2 YSYEKL. The CDR3 has 13 amino acids. CDR3 DNA: TGCGCCAGCAGCCGTACCGGTGACTATGGCTACACCTTC. This gives the protein CASSRTGDYGYTF.

This chain uses TRBV5-6 with TRBJ2-7, with unresolved D. In germline, CDR1 is SGHDT, CDR2 YYEEEE. The CDR3 is 14 residues long. V lost 0 bases and J lost 0, with 7 bases in between. The CDR3 loop is CASSLDGSSYEQYF. Written as DNA, the CDR3 is TGTGCCAGCAGCTTGGATGGCAGCTCCTACGAGCAGTACTTC.

CDR3 nucleotide sequence: TGTGCCGGGGAAAGAGCGGGGGCCTCCACAGATACGCAGTATTTT. Translation: CAGERAGASTDTQYF. The chain employs TRBV30 and TRBJ2-3, with 8 bases identical to TRBD2. There are 15 residues in the CDR3. V was clipped by 8 bases and J by 2 bases; unmatched bases: 12. The V gene's germline CDR1 is GTSNPN and CDR2 SVGIG (reference sequence).

CDR3: CASFSSGQLYNEQFF. CDR3 sequence (DNA): TGTGCCAGCTTCTCGTCGGGACAACTCTACAATGAGCAGTTCTTC. This rearrangement joins TRBV18 to TRBJ2-1; D is perhaps TRBD1 (6 bases). Germline V gene sequence: CDR1 KGHSH, CDR2 LQKENI. Trimming removed 7 bases at V and 3 bases at J, with 16 bases between. This CDR3 contains 15 residues.

The V and J genes are TRBV28 and TRBJ1-1, with a tentative D call TRBD1 (5 bases). CDR3 size: 14 residues. Germline V gene data show CDR1 as MDHEN and CDR2 as SYDVKM. V dropped 8 bases and J dropped 5 bases, with 18 bases sitting between them. CDR3 nucleotides: TGTGCCAGCGCTCGCGGGGACGTAAGAACTGAAGCTTTCTTT. Protein sequence: CASARGDVRTEAFF.

The chain employs TRBV7-9 and TRBJ1-1, with TRBD1 identical over 7 bases. CDR3 length equals 13 residues. The J segment lost 1 base and the V segment lost 7 bases, leaving 3 bases of the junction unmatched. CDR1 and CDR2 from the germline V gene are SEHNR and FQNEAQ (reference sequence). In nucleotides, the CDR3 is TGTGCCAGCAACTACAGGGGGAACACTGAAGCTTTCTTT. This codes for CASNYRGNTEAFF.

The chain couples TRBV7-9 to TRBJ2-1; D is uncertain. The V gene lost 6 bases and the J gene lost 6 bases, with 9 bases spanning the gap. The CDR3 has 12 residues. Germline-derived CDR1 and CDR2 are SEHNR and FQNEAQ (reference sequence). The CDR3 region is CASRDIFNEQFF. The CDR3 DNA reads as TGTGCCAGCAGAGACATATTCAATGAGCAGTTCTTC.

The chain joins TRBV29-1 to TRBJ1-2, with D maybe TRBD1 (5 bases). The CDR3 runs 15 residues. Trimming removed 4 bases at V and 4 bases at J, with 19 bases between. The germline V gene has CDR1 SQVTM and CDR2 ANQGSEA. The CDR3 protein is CSVGDRAGLGYGYTF. The DNA for the CDR3 is TGCAGCGTTGGAGATCGCGCGGGGCTGGGCTATGGCTACACCTTC.

The chain joins TRBV2 to TRBJ1-2; TRBD1 matches 8 bases. V dropped 11 bases and J dropped 4; count of bases not matched to a gene: 6. The CDR3 totals 12 residues. The germline V gene encodes CDR1 SNHLY and CDR2 FYNNEI. The CDR3 loop is CAGQGDLYGYTF. The CDR3, as DNA: TGTGCCGGACAGGGAGACCTCTATGGCTACACCTTC.

With regard to this clone: One end of the junction fails to match germline, which may point to a read error. This chain links TRBV29-1 with TRBJ2-5, with 9 nucleotides matching TRBD2. This CDR3 is built from 15 residues. In germline, CDR1 is SQVTM, CDR2 ANQGSEA. DNA of the CDR3: TGCAGCGTTGTGAGCGGGGGGTTTGGTGGAGAGCCCCAGTACTTC. Translating gives CSVVSGGFGGEPQYF.

The rearrangement links TRBV28 to TRBJ2-4; D may be TRBD1 (7 bases). Germline CDR1 MDHEN, CDR2 SYDVKM. The V end was cut by 7 bases, the J end by 8 bases, with 21 bases between. The CDR3 length is 15 residues. CDR3 sequence: CASTLARGTGDIQYF. CDR3 coding DNA: TGTGCCAGCACCCTAGCCAGGGGGACGGGGGACATTCAGTACTTC.

The chain joins TRBV5-4 to TRBJ2-7, with 7 bases identical to TRBD2. Looked up from germline, CDR1 is SGHNT and CDR2 is YYREEE (reference sequence). Trimming removed 2 bases from V and 5 bases from J; junction bases left unmatched: 7. The CDR3 totals 14 residues. CDR3 DNA: TGTGCCAGCAGCTTCCGACTAGCAGGCAACGAGCAGTACTTC. Translating it yields CASSFRLAGNEQYF.

V gene TRBV5-6 combines with J gene TRBJ2-1, with no clear D. With 5 bases removed from V and 5 bases from J, the gap between germline ends came to 11 bases. The germline V gene encodes CDR1 SGHDT and CDR2 YYEEEE. This CDR3 region has 13 residues. CDR3 nucleotide sequence: TGTGCCAGCAGTCCCGGTAATGACAATGAGCAGTTCTTC. Translating it yields CASSPGNDNEQFF.

The chain has TRBV5-1 and TRBJ1-2, with D possibly TRBD1 on 5 matching bases. The CDR3 is made up of 14 amino acids. V lost 0 bases to trimming and J lost 4 bases, with 10 bases between them. Germline V gene lookup returns CDR1 SGHRS and CDR2 YFSETQ. The chain's CDR3 is CASSLEGVAYGYTF. The DNA for the CDR3 is TGCGCCAGCAGCTTGGAAGGGGTAGCCTATGGCTACACCTTC.

The V and J genes are TRBV30 and TRBJ2-7; possibly TRBD1 for D (5 bases). Trimming shortened V by 2 bases and J by 0 bases, and 14 bases separated the two germline ends. The CDR3 extends over 15 amino acids. From germline, CDR1 is GTSNPN and CDR2 SVGIG (reference sequence). Here the CDR3 reads CAWSQSGFSSYEQYF. For the CDR3, the DNA is TGTGCCTGGAGTCAGTCAGGGTTCAGCTCCTACGAGCAGTACTTC.

V is TRBV6-5 and J is TRBJ1-1; D not resolved. CDR1 is MNHEY and CDR2 is SVGAGI in the germline V gene. Between the trimmed V and J ends, which lost 2 bases and 10 bases, there was a span of 8 bases. The CDR3 has 11 amino acids. CDR3: CASSYPPTAFF. The CDR3 DNA sequence: TGTGCCAGCAGTTACCCCCCTACAGCTTTCTTT.

The J gene is TRBJ1-1, the V gene TRBV11-3; TRBD1 might be the D (6 bases). Germline CDR1 SGHNT, CDR2 YENEEA. The ends were cut back, 5 bases at V and 8 bases at J, with 18 bases in the middle. CDR3 size: 14 residues. CDR3 residues: CASSVNRWGTEAFF. The CDR3 coding sequence is TGTGCCAGCAGCGTCAATCGATGGGGGACAGAAGCTTTCTTT.